This passage covers 32 T cell receptor beta chains from one sample sequenced in a study of cytomegalovirus exposure and HLA in healthy donors. A multiplex PCR was run with 60 Vbeta primers and 13 Jbeta primers. Assay used: immunoSEQ multiplex PCR; TCRdb lists only in-frame clones, some missing. The table lists around 150,000 clones, 84% of them singletons. The sample taken for sequencing was PBMCs. Receptor source: a boy between 2 and 15 years old in good health and CMV-seronegative.

V is TRBV5-4 and J is TRBJ2-4; possibly TRBD1 for D (5 bases). The V end lost 4 bases, the J end lost 8 bases, and 16 bases lay between the germline ends. Per the germline V gene, CDR1 is SGHNT and CDR2 is YYREEE (reference sequence). This CDR3 is built from 14 residues. The CDR3: CASSDQGREHIQYF. The CDR3 DNA sequence: TGTGCCAGCAGCGACCAGGGTAGGGAACACATTCAGTACTTC.

The rearrangement uses TRBV5-1 and TRBJ2-1; 9 bases line up with TRBD2. Trimming took 0 bases from V and 3 from J; bases not matched to a gene: 7. This CDR3 has 17 residues. The germline gives CDR1 SGHRS, CDR2 YFSETQ. CDR3 in DNA: TGCGCCAGCAGCTTGGTGAGTAGCGGGAGTGTCTACAATGAGCAGTTCTTC. Encoded protein: CASSLVSSGSVYNEQFF.

V usage is TRBV9 and J usage is TRBJ2-5; 13 nucleotides line up with TRBD2. V gave up 3 bases and J gave up 4 bases; unmatched junction bases: 6. Germline V lookup: CDR1 SGDLS, CDR2 YYNGEE. This CDR3 comprises 16 residues. The CDR3 bases are TGTGCCAGCAGCGGAGGGACTAGCGGGAAGGTAGAGACCCAGTACTTC. Amino acids: CASSGGTSGKVETQYF.

This clone has a single count. DNA of the CDR3: TGTGCAAGTCGCTTAGGGGGACTAGCGGGAGTCTGGCAGTTCTTC. This encodes CASRLGGLAGVWQFF. This sequence joins TRBV12-2 and TRBJ2-1; the tabulated D call, TRBD2, remains unverified against the DNA. TRBV12-2 is marked as a pseudogene. The CDR3 covers 15 residues.

This chain uses TRBV7-6 with TRBJ2-7, with D perhaps TRBD2 (6 bases). Per the germline V gene, CDR1 is SGHVS and CDR2 is FNYEAQ. The CDR3 runs 13 residues. V lost 5 bases, J lost 3 bases, and 11 bases lay in between. The CDR3 protein is CASSLAGFYEQYF. The CDR3 region has the DNA TGTGCCAGCAGCCTTGCGGGATTCTACGAGCAGTACTTC.

V is TRBV9 and J is TRBJ2-1; tentative D call: TRBD2 (6 bases). Per germline, CDR1 SGDLS and CDR2 YYNGEE. The CDR3 is made up of 20 amino acids. With 4 bases removed from V and 0 bases from J, the gap between germline ends came to 26 bases. The CDR3 coding sequence is TGTGCCAGCAGCCGTGAGGTGGGACTCCATATCCAAGTCTCCTACAATGAGCAGTTCTTC. Residues: CASSREVGLHIQVSYNEQFF.

The J gene is TRBJ2-1, the V gene TRBV10-2, with 9 bases aligning to TRBD2. With V trimmed by 3 bases and J by 0 bases, 18 bases remained unmatched. The CDR3 is 21 amino acids. Germline loops: CDR1 WSHSY, CDR2 SAAADI. The CDR3 DNA is TGCGCCAGCAGTGACCCCGGGGGGAGACTAGCGGATTTGAGCTCCTACAATGAGCAGTTCTTC. It yields the protein CASSDPGGRLADLSSYNEQFF.

V is TRBV1 and J is TRBJ2-1; TRBD2 was called by the table and not checked on the DNA. TRBV1 is a pseudogene segment. This CDR3 has 16 residues. This chain's CDR3 is CTSSQDRRGALNEQFF. For the CDR3, the DNA is TGCACCAGCAGCCAAGATAGGCGGGGGGCCCTCAATGAGCAGTTCTTC.

In its sample, this clone was seen once. For the CDR3, the DNA is TGCGCCAGCAGGCTTGGGTTGTTCCGGGACAGCTTTTATCAAGAGACCCAGTACTTC. This gives the protein CASRLGLFRDSFYQETQYF. The chain links TRBV5-1 to TRBJ2-5, with 7 bases identical to TRBD1. The CDR3 runs to 19 residues. Looked up from germline, CDR1 is SGHRS and CDR2 is YFSETQ. The V and J ends lost 5 bases and 2 bases, in that order; junction bases with no gene match: 21.

This clone appeared a single time. This chain joins TRBV4-3 and TRBJ1-4, with 7 nucleotides matching TRBD1. Trimming at V came to 4 bases and at J to 8 bases, leaving 10 bases not matched to a gene. Germline lookup yields CDR1 LGHNA and CDR2 YSLEER. The CDR3 is 15 amino acids. The CDR3 spells CASSRFGTEYEKLFF. CDR3 nucleotide sequence: TGCGCCAGCAGCCGGTTCGGGACAGAATACGAAAAACTGTTTTTT.

This chain uses TRBV2 with TRBJ2-1, with 7 bases that match TRBD2. Germline CDR1 is SNHLY and CDR2 is FYNNEI. This CDR3 has 13 residues. V was clipped by 11 bases and J by 4 bases; unmatched bases: 8. The DNA of the CDR3 is TGTGCCGCGGGAGCTAGCGGTTACAATGAGCAGTTCTTC. This encodes CAAGASGYNEQFF.

This chain joins TRBV2 and TRBJ1-6; D is possibly TRBD1 (6 bases). With 4 bases removed from V and 7 bases from J, the gap between germline ends came to 11 bases. The CDR3 runs 14 residues. CDR1 SNHLY and CDR2 FYNNEI come from the germline V gene. In DNA, the CDR3 is TGTGCCAGCAGTGGAACAGGGATCAATTCACCCCTCCACTTT. This codes for CASSGTGINSPLHF.

The chain combines TRBV10-1 with TRBJ2-7; no definite D call. Per the germline V gene, CDR1 is WNHNN and CDR2 is SYGVQD (reference sequence). This CDR3 comprises 17 residues. Trimming removed 3 bases at V and 0 bases at J, with 18 bases between. The CDR3 region is CASSDRLGNRLSYEQYF. Written as DNA, the CDR3 is TGCGCCAGCAGTGATAGGCTAGGAAACCGCCTCTCCTACGAGCAGTACTTC.

V usage is TRBV29-1 and J usage is TRBJ1-2; D remains ambiguous. V gave up 2 bases and J gave up 3 bases, with 16 bases separating them. The CDR3 runs to 15 residues. Germline-derived CDR1 and CDR2 are SQVTM and ANQGSEA. In DNA, the CDR3 is TGCAGCGTTGAAAAGTTCCAGCTCGGGGACTATGGCTACACCTTC. This codes for CSVEKFQLGDYGYTF.

The CDR3 here is CASSRGDSPLHF. The CDR3 nucleotides read TGCGCCAGCAGCCGTGGAGATTCACCCCTCCACTTT. The chain recombines TRBV4-3 with TRBJ1-6; D call uncertain. V was cut by 4 bases and J by 8 bases, with 6 bases left in between. The germline V gene encodes CDR1 LGHNA and CDR2 YSLEER. The CDR3 totals 12 residues.

The chain is built from TRBV7-2 and TRBJ2-5, with D perhaps matching TRBD1 (6 bases). The V end was cut by 5 bases, the J end by 5 bases, with 15 bases between. This CDR3 is 14 amino acids long. CDR1 and CDR2 from the germline V gene are SGHTA and FQGNSA. This CDR3 is CASSQQGIRETQYF. CDR3 DNA: TGTGCCAGCAGCCAGCAGGGGATTAGGGAGACCCAGTACTTC. The entire variable domain, with the rest obtained from reference TRBV7-2 and TRBJ2-5, is as follows: GAGVSQSPSNKVTEKGKDVELRCDPISGHTALYWYRQSLGQGLEFLIYFQGNSAPDKSGLPSDRFSAERTGGSVSTLTIQRTQQEDSAVYLCASSQQGIRETQYFGPGTRLLVL.

The rearrangement joins TRBV5-4 to TRBJ2-5, with 8 bases matching TRBD2. In germline, CDR1 is SGHNT, CDR2 YYREEE (reference sequence). The CDR3 is made up of 16 amino acids. V was pared by 4 bases and J by 0 bases, with 8 bases of the junction left unmatched. CDR3 DNA sequence: TGTGCCAGCAGCCCTCGCGGGGGGCTAGACCAAGAGACCCAGTACTTC. Its protein is CASSPRGGLDQETQYF.

The chain couples TRBV12-5 to TRBJ1-1; D gene ambiguous. CDR3 length: 14 amino acids. From germline, CDR1 is LGHNT and CDR2 FRNRAP. Trimming took off 1 base at V and 3 bases at J, with 9 bases between the two ends. CDR3 in DNA: TGTGCTAGTGGTTTGGATACAGCTTACACTGAAGCTTTCTTT. This gives the protein CASGLDTAYTEAFF.

J is TRBJ2-5 and V is TRBV4-3, with 7 positions matching TRBD1. V lost 3 bases and J lost 3; bases outside the gene matches: 1. This CDR3 has 13 residues. CDR1 LGHNA and CDR2 YSLEER come from the germline V gene. The DNA for the CDR3 is TGCGCCAGCAGCCAGGGGACAGAAGAGACCCAGTACTTC. Translating gives CASSQGTEETQYF.

The V call is TRBV13, the J call TRBJ2-1, with D possibly TRBD1 on 6 matching bases. V lost 2 bases, J lost 7 bases, and 12 bases lay in between. The germline gives CDR1 PRHDT, CDR2 FYEKMQ (reference sequence). CDR3 size: 14 residues. In nucleotides, the CDR3 is TGTGCCAGCAGCTTAAGGGACACTGGGAATGAGCAGTTCTTC. It translates to CASSLRDTGNEQFF.

The CDR3 reads CASSHSRAEDEQYF. The CDR3 DNA sequence: TGTGCCAGCAGCCATTCCAGGGCTGAGGACGAGCAGTACTTC. The chain employs TRBV9 and TRBJ2-7; maybe TRBD1 (5 bases). The germline V and J ends were trimmed by 4 bases and 5 bases, with 16 bases remaining between them. CDR3 length equals 14 residues. CDR1 is SGDLS and CDR2 is YYNGEE in the germline V gene. The variable domain in full, completed from reference TRBV9 and TRBJ2-7, reads DSGVTQTPKHLITATGQRVTLRCSPRSGDLSVYWYQQSLDQGLQFLIQYYNGEERAKGNILERFSAQQFPDLHSELNLSSLELGDSALYFCASSHSRAEDEQYFGPGTRLTVT.

The chain employs TRBV29-1 and TRBJ2-7, with TRBD2 matching over 8 bases. With V trimmed by 2 bases and J by 6 bases, 12 bases remained unmatched. The CDR3 contains 15 residues. Per the germline V gene, CDR1 is SQVTM and CDR2 is ANQGSEA. This chain's CDR3 is CSVESSAGAFGEQYF. The DNA for the CDR3 is TGCAGCGTTGAAAGTTCAGCGGGAGCGTTCGGCGAGCAGTACTTC.

The gene calls are TRBV7-9 and TRBJ2-4, with a possible D match to TRBD2 (6 bases). Germline CDR1 and CDR2: SEHNR and FQNEAQ (reference sequence). With 3 bases removed from V and 8 bases from J, the gap between germline ends came to 17 bases. This CDR3 has 15 residues. CDR3 loop: CASSFGLGRPHIQYF. CDR3 DNA: TGTGCCAGCAGCTTCGGCCTCGGGAGACCGCACATTCAGTACTTC.

The rearrangement uses TRBV27 and TRBJ1-6; 7 bases are a match to TRBD1. Trimming removed 8 bases from V and 6 bases from J; junction bases left unmatched: 10. Germline CDR1 reads MNHEY; CDR2 reads SMNVEV (reference sequence). CDR3 size: 15 residues. The CDR3 loop is CASASPGGGNSPLHF. The CDR3 DNA reads TGTGCCAGCGCGTCCCCAGGGGGAGGTAATTCACCCCTCCACTTT.

This clone was detected only a few times. V usage is TRBV27 and J usage is TRBJ2-5, with D uncertain. There are 13 residues in the CDR3. The V and J ends lost 6 bases and 4 bases respectively, with 12 bases between them. The germline V gene encodes CDR1 MNHEY and CDR2 SMNVEV (reference sequence). CDR3 sequence reads: CASRTNYLETQYF. In DNA form, the CDR3 reads TGTGCCAGCAGGACCAACTACCTAGAGACCCAGTACTTC.

The rearrangement links TRBV5-6 to TRBJ2-7; weak D call: TRBD2 (7 bases). The CDR3 has 16 amino acids. V lost 4 bases and J 5 bases, leaving 22 bases between the germline ends. CDR1 SGHDT and CDR2 YYEEEE come from the germline V gene. Here the CDR3 reads CASSPDGTTGRHEQYF. In nucleotides, the CDR3 is TGTGCCAGCAGCCCGGACGGGACAACCGGGAGGCACGAGCAGTACTTC.

The chain combines TRBV7-9 with TRBJ1-2; D is unresolved. Germline assignment: CDR1 SEHNR and CDR2 FQNEAQ (reference sequence). The V end was cut by 6 bases, the J end by 6 bases, with 17 bases between. The CDR3 is 14 residues long. The CDR3 sequence is CASSRPGTIDGYTF. For the CDR3, the DNA is TGTGCCAGCAGTCGCCCGGGAACTATAGATGGCTACACCTTC.

This clone was observed a few times. The chain employs TRBV28 and TRBJ2-1, with D tentatively TRBD1 (5 bases). Germline lookup yields CDR1 MDHEN and CDR2 SYDVKM. Trimming cost V 5 bases and J 4 bases, with 9 bases left between them. This CDR3 has 13 amino acids. The CDR3 region is CASSMSGYNEQFF. CDR3 DNA sequence: TGTGCCAGCAGTATGTCAGGGTACAATGAGCAGTTCTTC.

The chain has TRBV28 and TRBJ1-5; weak D call: TRBD1 (5 bases). The CDR3 has 14 amino acids. CDR1 is MDHEN, CDR2 SYDVKM, per germline. The V and J ends lost 2 bases and 7 bases respectively, with 12 bases between them. CDR3 sequence: CASSLRGGGQPQHF. CDR3 nucleotides: TGTGCCAGCAGTTTACGCGGCGGGGGACAGCCCCAGCATTTT. Full variable domain (outside the CDR3, taken from reference TRBV28 and TRBJ1-5): DVKVTQSSRYLVKRTGEKVFLECVQDMDHENMFWYRQDPGLGLRLIYFSYDVKMKEKGDIPEGYSVSREKKERFSLILESASTNQTSMYLCASSLRGGGQPQHFGDGTRLSIL.

This clone was seen once. This chain joins TRBV19 and TRBJ1-2, with 9 bases fitting TRBD1. CDR1 and CDR2 from the germline V gene are LNHDA and SQIVND (reference sequence). CDR3 length equals 13 residues. The V segment lost 8 bases and the J segment 7 bases; nucleotides outside the gene matches: 8. CDR3 in DNA: TGTGCCAGTTCTGTACAGGGGGCGCTTGGCTACACCTTC. It specifies CASSVQGALGYTF.

This clone appeared a few times. CDR3 sequence: CASSPRQGGQPQHF. DNA for the CDR3: TGCGCCAGCAGCCCGCGACAGGGTGGCCAGCCCCAGCATTTT. The chain is built from TRBV4-3 and TRBJ1-5; 7 bases are a match to TRBD1. The J segment lost 7 bases and the V segment lost 4 bases, leaving 7 bases of the junction unmatched. This CDR3 has 14 residues. Germline V gene lookup returns CDR1 LGHNA and CDR2 YSLEER.

The V call is TRBV7-3, the J call TRBJ2-1, with D perhaps matching TRBD2 (5 bases). The CDR3 extends over 16 amino acids. Germline V lookup: CDR1 SGHTA, CDR2 FQGTGA. V gave up 3 bases and J gave up 7 bases, with 19 bases separating them. The CDR3 reads CASSFGRPVGGNEQFF. CDR3 in DNA: TGTGCCAGCAGCTTCGGACGCCCAGTAGGAGGTAATGAGCAGTTCTTC.